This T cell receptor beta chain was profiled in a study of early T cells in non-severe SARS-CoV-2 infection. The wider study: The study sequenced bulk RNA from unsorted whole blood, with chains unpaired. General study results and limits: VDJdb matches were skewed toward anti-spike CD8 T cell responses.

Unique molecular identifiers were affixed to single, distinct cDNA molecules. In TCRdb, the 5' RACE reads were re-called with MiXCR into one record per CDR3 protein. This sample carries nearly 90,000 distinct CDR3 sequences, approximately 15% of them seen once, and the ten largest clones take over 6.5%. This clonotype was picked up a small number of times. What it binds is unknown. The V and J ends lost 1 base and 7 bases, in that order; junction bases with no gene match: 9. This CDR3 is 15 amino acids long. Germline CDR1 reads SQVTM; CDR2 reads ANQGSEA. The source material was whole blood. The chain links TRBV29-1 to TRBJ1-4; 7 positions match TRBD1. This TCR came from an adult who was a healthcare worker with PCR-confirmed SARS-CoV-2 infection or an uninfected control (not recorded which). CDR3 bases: TGCAGCGTTGAAGTCTCGCGACAGGGCGGTGAAAAACTGTTTTTT. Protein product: CSVEVSRQGGEKLFF. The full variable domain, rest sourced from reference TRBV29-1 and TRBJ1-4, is SAVISQKPSRDICQRGTSLTIQCQVDSQVTMMFWYRQQPGQSLTLIATANQGSEATYESGFVIDKFPISRPNLTFSTLTVSNMSPEDSSIYLCSVEVSRQGGEKLFFGSGTQLSVL.